The 31 T cell receptor delta chains given below trace back to one sample, sequenced in a study of DNA immune sequencing with unique molecular identifiers. Primers for all 8 TRDV and 4 TRDJ genes amplified genomic DNA in 32-plex. In approximately 3 barcoding PCR cycles, molecules received a 12-nucleotide UMI, then adapter PCR followed. TCRdb re-processed the multiplex PCR reads via CATT. The sample records 5,000 or so delta-chain clones, 10% to 15% being singletons. The material sequenced was gamma-delta T cells enriched from blood buffy coat, or unenriched PBMCs (not recorded which). The receptors stem from a human donor in good health.

In this sample, this clone is medium-sized. This chain connects TRDV2 to TRDJ1, with TRDD3 matching over 12 bases. The CDR3 length is 19 residues. CDR1 GEAIGNYY and CDR2 EKD come from the germline V gene. The J segment lost 3 bases and the V segment lost 3 bases, leaving 16 bases of the junction unmatched. CDR3 amino acids: CACDPAPSSWGIRADKLIF. The CDR3 DNA follows: TGTGCCTGTGACCCGGCGCCTTCAAGCTGGGGGATACGGGCCGATAAACTCATCTTT.

To note about this clone: TCRdb's protein, taken from a much larger clone, differs from this DNA's translation at residue 7, likely owing to a read error; the protein displayed comes from the DNA. The chain recombines TRDV2 with TRDJ3; D gene ambiguous. The V gene's germline CDR1 is GEAIGNYY and CDR2 EKD. The CDR3 loop spans 17 amino acids. The V end lost 1 base, the J end lost 0 bases, and 9 bases lay between the germline ends. DNA of the CDR3: TGTGCCTGTGACACATCGACCCCCTCCTGGGACACCCGACAGATGTTTTTC. This gives the protein CACDTSTPSWDTRQMFF.

Concerning this clone: A far larger clone is just one base off, so this is likely a read error. The same CDR3 also results from other DNA sequences found in this sample. The chain joins TRDV3 to TRDJ2, with a weak D call TRDD3 (6 bases). The germline gives CDR1 TVYSNPD, CDR2 GDNSRS (reference sequence). This CDR3 contains 15 residues. The CDR3 DNA reads as TGTGCGCCGTTGGGGGGGGTCGATTCAACGGCACAACTCTTCTTT. Its protein is CAPLGGVDSTAQLFF.

About this clone: The protein that TCRdb holds for this DNA derives from a much larger clone and differs from the translated DNA at residue 4, which likely indicates a read error; the protein shown here is translated from the DNA. The chain is built from TRDV2 and TRDJ3; 9 nucleotides align to TRDD3. Germline V gives CDR1 GEAIGNYY, CDR2 EKD. The trim removed 5 bases at V and 0 bases at J, leaving 13 bases unmatched. The CDR3 is 20 amino acids. The CDR3: CACVPIVLGESSWDTRQMFF. Here the CDR3 DNA reads TGTGCCTGTGTTCCCATTGTACTGGGGGAAAGCTCCTGGGACACCCGACAGATGTTTTTC.

This clone was counted between two and nine times. A single base is all that separates this from a far larger clone, so a read error is likely. Other DNA sequences in the sample encode the same CDR3. This chain connects TRDV2 to TRDJ1, with 8 bases lining up with TRDD2. Germline CDR1 and CDR2: GEAIGNYY and EKD. This CDR3 region has 20 residues. With 3 bases clipped from V and 5 bases from J, the junction kept 25 bases outside the gene matches. This CDR3 is CACDALPTSLGIKGIDKLIF. CDR3 nucleotides: TGTGCCTGTGACGCTCTTCCTACGTCTCTGGGAATAAAGGGGATTGATAAACTCATCTTT.

As regards this clone: A far larger clone is just one base off, so this is likely a read error. This CDR3 is also generated by other DNA sequences in the sample. CDR3 nucleotides: TGTGCCTGTGACACCGTACTTTCTGGGGGATCTTACACGGATAAACTCATCTTT. This sequence encodes CACDTVLSGGSYTDKLIF. The rearrangement joins TRDV2 to TRDJ1; 9 nucleotides line up with TRDD3. The CDR3 contains 18 residues. Germline CDR1 is GEAIGNYY and CDR2 is EKD.

This clone has more than one count but fewer than ten. The chain combines TRDV1 with TRDJ1; 8 nucleotides align to TRDD3. V lost 4 bases, J lost 6 bases, and 16 bases stayed unmatched. There are 17 residues in the CDR3. Germline lookup yields CDR1 TSWWSYY and CDR2 QGS. CDR3 region: CALGGPALGDRPHKLIF. The CDR3 region has the DNA TGTGCTCTTGGGGGCCCGGCGTTGGGGGATCGACCCCATAAACTCATCTTT.

This clone was counted between two and nine times. The protein recorded in TCRdb matches a much larger clone and deviates from this DNA's translation at residue 4, suggesting a read error; the protein here is obtained by translating the DNA. The chain employs TRDV2 and TRDJ1; D call uncertain. The germline gives CDR1 GEAIGNYY, CDR2 EKD. The CDR3 runs to 16 residues. This CDR3 is CACVTVGQDYTDKLIF. The CDR3 coding sequence is TGTGCCTGTGTCACCGTTGGTCAGGATTACACCGATAAACTCATCTTT.

This clone has at least ten counts. The TCRdb protein, from a much larger clone, departs from this DNA's translation at residue 14, likely by read error; the protein shown derives from the DNA. The chain uses TRDV2 and TRDJ1; 12 positions agree with TRDD3. Germline V gene sequence: CDR1 GEAIGNYY, CDR2 EKD. The CDR3 has 16 residues. The CDR3: CACDKLGDTQADKHIF. The CDR3 DNA follows: TGTGCCTGTGACAAGCTGGGGGATACGCAGGCCGATAAACACATCTTT.

Ten or more counts support this clone. The protein in TCRdb stems from a much larger clone and differs at residue 2 from this DNA's translation, likely a read error; here the protein is translated from the DNA. The chain's CDR3 is CSCDKLGDTQADKLIF. For the CDR3, the DNA is TGTTCCTGTGACAAGCTGGGGGATACGCAGGCCGATAAACTCATCTTT. The V and J genes are TRDV2 and TRDJ1; 12 nucleotides line up with TRDD3. Looked up from germline, CDR1 is GEAIGNYY and CDR2 is EKD. The CDR3 has 16 amino acids.

Worth noting for this clone: This is likely an artifact of a read error, given a far larger clone one base away. The sample holds other DNA sequences that translate to the same CDR3. The chain is built from TRDV2 and TRDJ1; 8 bases match TRDD3. J was trimmed by 0 bases and V by 0 bases; bases with no gene match: 17. This CDR3 has 20 residues. Germline CDR1 is GEAIGNYY and CDR2 is EKD. The CDR3 protein is CACDTLRVSGGHEYTDKLIF. DNA of the CDR3: TGTGCCTGTGACACCCTCAGGGTTTCTGGGGGACACGAGTACACCGATAAACTCATCTTT.

This clone was picked up many times. The J gene is TRDJ1, the V gene TRDV3; D perhaps matches TRDD3 (5 bases). V was shortened by 3 bases and J by 4 bases, with 21 bases between the two germline ends. This CDR3 has 15 amino acids. Germline loops: CDR1 TVYSNPD, CDR2 GDNSRS (reference sequence). The CDR3 protein is CALRRVLGNNDKLIF. In DNA form, the CDR3 reads TGTGCCTTGCGTCGGGTCCTGGGTAACAACGATAAACTCATCTTT.

A word on this clone: A far larger clone is one nucleotide away, so this likely arose from a read error. The sample holds other DNA sequences that translate to the same CDR3. The V and J genes are TRDV2 and TRDJ1; TRDD3 aligns across 13 bases. Germline trimming cut 3 bases from V and 0 bases from J; bases unmatched to any gene: 12. Looked up from germline, CDR1 is GEAIGNYY and CDR2 is EKD. The CDR3 covers 19 residues. The CDR3 region is CACDDVLGDTRGDTDKLIF. The DNA of the CDR3 is TGTGCCTGTGACGACGTACTGGGGGATACGCGAGGAGACACCGATAAACTCATCTTT.

By its share, this clone is large. Other DNA sequences in this specimen translate into the identical CDR3. The chain recombines TRDV2 with TRDJ1; D call uncertain. Germline values: CDR1 GEAIGNYY, CDR2 EKD. CDR3 length: 14 residues. V lost 3 bases, J lost 1 base, and 11 bases lay in between. This CDR3 reads CACDDLTATDKLIF. The CDR3 coding sequence is TGTGCCTGTGACGACCTTACAGCCACCGATAAACTCATCTTT.

This clone was seen a handful of times. A much larger clone is a single base away; this may be a read error. The chain carries TRDV2 and TRDJ3; 8 bases agree with TRDD3. Per germline, CDR1 GEAIGNYY and CDR2 EKD. V lost 3 bases and J lost 1; bases outside the gene matches: 16. This CDR3 region has 21 residues. The CDR3 DNA reads TGTGCCTGTGACTCGCCCTACAGAGGGATACGCAATTCCTGGGACACCCGACAGATGTTTTTC. Its translation is CACDSPYRGIRNSWDTRQMFF.

This clone was counted a few times. The chain has TRDV1 and TRDJ1; 13 bases align to TRDD3. The J gene is not listed in TCRdb, so it was assigned here from a DNA match to germline. Germline CDR1 reads TSWWSYY; CDR2 reads QGS. V lost 2 bases, J lost 7 bases, and 25 bases stayed unmatched. This CDR3 region has 22 residues. This chain's CDR3 is CALGEWGILRPTTTGGYGKLIF. In DNA, the CDR3 is TGTGCTCTTGGGGAATGGGGGATTTTGCGTCCTACGACGACTGGGGGATACGGTAAACTCATCTTT.

This clone was picked up a small number of times. This chain links TRDV1 with TRDJ1; 8 nucleotides line up with TRDD3. Here the J gene was assigned by germline matching of the DNA, as TCRdb has none. Germline V gene data show CDR1 as TSWWSYY and CDR2 as QGS. The CDR3 sequence is 21 residues long. After removal of 3 bases from V and 0 bases from J, the junction contained 21 bases not matched to a gene. The CDR3 DNA follows: TGTGCTCTTGGGGATCGACCTTCGTTTACTGGGGGGGCGAGCTACACCGATAAACTCATCTTT. Its translation is CALGDRPSFTGGASYTDKLIF.

This clone showed up just a few times. For this DNA, TCRdb reports the protein of a much larger clone, which diverges at residue 13, most likely from a read error; the protein presented here is translated directly from the DNA. The chain couples TRDV2 to TRDJ2; 7 bases match TRDD3. CDR3 size: 16 residues. Germline V gene data show CDR1 as GEAIGNYY and CDR2 as EKD. CDR3 sequence reads: CACDTVGGALTAELFF. In DNA, the CDR3 is TGTGCCTGTGACACCGTTGGGGGAGCTTTGACAGCAGAACTCTTCTTT.

The rearrangement links TRDV1 to TRDJ1; a possible D gene is TRDD3 (10 bases). Germline lookup yields CDR1 TSWWSYY and CDR2 QGS. The CDR3 loop spans 22 amino acids. V lost 3 bases and J lost 3, with 35 bases in between. The CDR3 coding sequence is TGTGCTCTTGGGGATCAACCTTCAGGCCTTCCTACAGGGGGATACGGGGCCGATAAACTCATCTTT. Translating it yields CALGDQPSGLPTGGYGADKLIF.

This clone has more than one count but fewer than ten. The chain has TRDV1 and TRDJ2, with 11 bases fitting TRDD3. Germline V gene sequence: CDR1 TSWWSYY, CDR2 QGS. V was pared by 4 bases and J by 0 bases, with 16 bases of the junction left unmatched. This CDR3 contains 21 residues. CDR3 bases: TGTGCTCTTGGGGTACCAGTACTGGGGGATAGACCCCTCGCTTTGACAGCACAACTCTTCTTT. This sequence encodes CALGVPVLGDRPLALTAQLFF.

Of note for this clone: A far larger clone is off by one base, so a read error is likely. Within the sample, other DNA sequences also encode this same CDR3. The rearrangement joins TRDV2 to TRDJ1; TRDD3 aligns across 7 bases. CDR3 length: 15 amino acids. CDR1 is GEAIGNYY, CDR2 EKD, per germline. The chain's CDR3 is CACDLLGTDTDKLIF. CDR3 DNA: TGTGCCTGTGACCTACTGGGGACAGACACCGATAAACTAATCTTT.

Only a few counts were recorded for this clone. The CDR3 here is CALGESPMAFPRYWGIRGTDKLIF. The CDR3 nucleotides are TGTGCTCTTGGGGAGTCTCCGATGGCCTTCCCAAGATACTGGGGGATACGGGGCACCGATAAACTCATCTTT. This chain connects TRDV1 to TRDJ1, with TRDD3 identical over 13 bases. The J gene is not listed in TCRdb, so it was assigned here from a DNA match to germline. V was clipped by 3 bases and J by 1 base; unmatched bases: 26. The CDR3 has 24 residues. Germline V gives CDR1 TSWWSYY, CDR2 QGS.

This clone has just a few counts. TCRdb's listed protein matches a much larger clone and diverges from this DNA's translation at residue 3, likely through a read error; the protein shown comes from the DNA. The chain is built from TRDV2 and TRDJ1; 11 nucleotides match TRDD3. Trimming removed 8 bases from V and 4 bases from J; junction bases left unmatched: 11. Per germline, CDR1 GEAIGNYY and CDR2 EKD. The CDR3 spans 15 residues. This CDR3 reads CAFAQLGDRDDKLIF. The CDR3 nucleotides are TGTGCCTTTGCCCAACTGGGGGATAGGGACGATAAACTCATCTTT.

This clone has only a few counts. One base separates it from a far larger clone, so it is likely a read error. Other DNA variants within this sample encode the same CDR3. V and J are TRDV2 and TRDJ1, with TRDD3 matching over 8 bases. With 0 bases clipped from V and 0 bases from J, the junction kept 17 bases outside the gene matches. The CDR3 totals 20 residues. Germline V gives CDR1 GEAIGNYY, CDR2 EKD. CDR3 residues: CACDTYGLSGYGPNTDKLIF. CDR3 in DNA: TGTGCCTGTGACACCTACGGTTTGTCGGGATACGGTCCCAACACCGATAAACTCATCTTT.

Judged by abundance, this clone is medium-sized. CDR3 sequence (DNA): TGTGCCTGTGACACCGTTACCCCTGGCCGGGATACCTGGGACACCCGACAGATGTTTTTC. Translating gives CACDTVTPGRDTWDTRQMFF. This chain links TRDV2 with TRDJ3, with D maybe TRDD3 (6 bases). This CDR3 is 20 amino acids long. Germline-derived CDR1 and CDR2 are GEAIGNYY and EKD. The V gene lost 0 bases and the J gene lost 2 bases, with 19 bases spanning the gap.

The sample holds many counts of this clone. V is TRDV2 and J is TRDJ1, with 8 bases that match TRDD3. Per germline, CDR1 GEAIGNYY and CDR2 EKD. J gave up 1 base and V 5 bases, and 2 bases lay outside the gene matches. This CDR3 is built from 13 residues. The CDR3 is CACVLGATDKLIF. The CDR3 DNA reads TGTGCCTGTGTACTGGGGGCCACCGATAAACTCATCTTT.

The J gene corresponds to TRDJ1; a V gene call is absent; the listed D gene, TRDD3, was not tested against the DNA. The CDR3 length is 18 residues. The CDR3 reads CALGGDLGLGDVGDKLIF. CDR3 DNA sequence: TGTGCTCTTGGGGGAGACTTGGGCCTGGGGGATGTGGGCGATAAACTCATCTTT.

This clone has just a few counts. The TCRdb protein comes from a much larger clone and disagrees with this DNA's translation at residue 10, likely due to a read error; the protein given here is derived from the DNA. The V gene is TRDV2, the J gene TRDJ2; no reliable D call. V was trimmed by 1 base and J by 7 bases, leaving 21 bases between them. CDR1 and CDR2 (germline): GEAIGNYY, EKD. The CDR3 length is 17 residues. CDR3: CACDTVGTLRTIAQLFF. CDR3 coding DNA: TGTGCCTGTGACACGGTTGGGACCCTCAGAACGATAGCACAACTCTTCTTT.

A note on this clone: A far larger clone is a single base away, which makes a read error likely. The chain joins TRDV1 to TRDJ1; 10 bases are a match to TRDD3. TCRdb lists no J gene, so it was determined here by aligning the DNA to germline. CDR3 length equals 26 residues. Trimming cost V 1 base and J 1 base; bases outside gene matches: 33. Germline values: CDR1 TSWWSYY, CDR2 QGS. CDR3 sequence: CALGEPRMWPRAPLTGGLGLTDKLIF. The CDR3 coding sequence is TGTGCTCTTGGGGAACCCAGAATGTGGCCACGGGCCCCTCTTACTGGGGGATTGGGTCTCACCGATAAACTCATCTTT.

This clone has just a few counts. A far larger clone is a single base away, which makes a read error likely. Distinct nucleotide sequences in the sample also encode this CDR3. The rearrangement joins TRDV2 to TRDJ3; D unclear. Germline values: CDR1 GEAIGNYY, CDR2 EKD. The CDR3 runs 12 residues. V dropped 0 bases and J dropped 13 bases, with 6 bases sitting between them. Here the CDR3 DNA reads TGTGCCTGTGACACCGGCACGCGACAGATGTTTTTC. This gives the protein CACDTGTRQMFF.

There are a few counts of this clone. The same CDR3 can be traced to other DNA sequences in this sample. The rearrangement links TRDV1 to TRDJ1, with D tentatively TRDD3 (10 bases). The J gene was not available in TCRdb and was assigned here by matching the DNA to germline segments. Germline V gene lookup returns CDR1 TSWWSYY and CDR2 QGS. This CDR3 has 25 residues. V lost 0 bases, J lost 0 bases, and 38 bases lay in between. The CDR3 reads CALGELLPTGDWGIKGDLYTDKLIF. As DNA, the CDR3 is TGTGCTCTTGGGGAACTCCTTCCTACTGGTGACTGGGGGATCAAGGGGGACCTTTACACCGATAAACTCATCTTT.